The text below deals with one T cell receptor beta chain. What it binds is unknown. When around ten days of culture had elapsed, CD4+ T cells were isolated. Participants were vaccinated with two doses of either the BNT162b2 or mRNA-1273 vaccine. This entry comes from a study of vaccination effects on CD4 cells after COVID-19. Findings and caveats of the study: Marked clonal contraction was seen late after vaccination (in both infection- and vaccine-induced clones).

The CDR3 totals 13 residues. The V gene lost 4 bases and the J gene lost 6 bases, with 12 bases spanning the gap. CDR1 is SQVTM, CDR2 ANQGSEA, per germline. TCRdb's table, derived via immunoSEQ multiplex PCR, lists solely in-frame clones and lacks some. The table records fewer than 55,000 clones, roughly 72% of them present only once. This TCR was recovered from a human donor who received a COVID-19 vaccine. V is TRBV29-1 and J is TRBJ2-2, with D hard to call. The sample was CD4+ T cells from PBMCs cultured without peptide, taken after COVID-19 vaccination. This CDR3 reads CSVALNEAGELFF. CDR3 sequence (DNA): TGCAGCGTTGCCCTAAACGAAGCCGGGGAGCTGTTTTTT.